Detailed here is one TCR beta chain. The method was immunoSEQ multiplex PCR; TCRdb's version includes in-frame clones alone and lacks a portion of them. Of approximately 200,000 clones in the sample, approximately 80% were seen once. Germline V gene lookup returns CDR1 MGHRA and CDR2 YSYEKL. CDR3 length: 16 amino acids. Losses at the gene ends were 3 bases for V and 7 bases for J; bases not matched to a gene: 7. The sample originates from a study of blood T cell repertoires in COVID-19. For the study at large: Sources were T cells, B-cell-depleted T cells, or PBMCs; the material itself was cDNA or gDNA.

V and J are TRBV4-1 and TRBJ1-6; 9 bases agree with TRBD1. The clonotype was recovered from a woman aged 45-59 years with acute or convalescent COVID-19. The source material was peripheral blood. The CDR3 protein is CASSQGQGSKNSPLHF. As DNA, the CDR3 is TGCGCCAGCAGCCAGGGACAGGGTTCGAAAAATTCACCCCTCCACTTT.